The 30 T cell receptor beta chains below come from one sample, sequenced in a study of cytomegalovirus exposure and HLA in healthy donors. The PCR used 60 Vbeta and 13 Jbeta primers. Data came from immunoSEQ multiplex PCR; TCRdb stores just in-frame clones and leaves some out. The top ten hold roughly 0.22% of the sample, which has around 210,000 clones, 70% to 90% seen once. Sequencing input: PBMCs. These TCRs come from a girl aged 2 to 10 in good health and CMV-seronegative.

The chain links TRBV5-4 to TRBJ2-5, with 8 bases that match TRBD2. Germline V gene lookup returns CDR1 SGHNT and CDR2 YYREEE (reference sequence). V lost 0 bases and J lost 5; bases outside the gene matches: 9. This CDR3 is 16 amino acids long. The chain's CDR3 is CASSLDPAGVGETQYF. The CDR3 DNA reads as TGTGCCAGCAGCTTGGATCCAGCGGGAGTGGGGGAGACCCAGTACTTC.

The chain carries TRBV19 and TRBJ1-1; no definite D call. Germline V gene sequence: CDR1 LNHDA, CDR2 SQIVND (reference sequence). This CDR3 region has 11 residues. With 7 bases removed from V and 8 bases from J, the gap between germline ends came to 11 bases. CDR3 in amino acids: CASTARQEAFF. As DNA, the CDR3 is TGTGCCAGTACAGCCAGGCAGGAAGCTTTCTTT.

The chain carries TRBV7-8 and TRBJ1-1; a possible D gene is TRBD1 (6 bases). Trimming removed 6 bases at V and 6 bases at J, with 14 bases between. Per the germline V gene, CDR1 is SGHVS and CDR2 is FQNEAQ. The length of the CDR3 is 13 residues. CDR3 sequence (DNA): TGTGCCAGCAGAAACCCAGGGGTGCCTGAAGCTTTCTTT. Translation gives CASRNPGVPEAFF.

The chain joins TRBV2 to TRBJ2-5; TRBD1 agrees at 8 bases. Losses at the gene ends were 11 bases for V and 5 bases for J; bases not matched to a gene: 10. CDR1 and CDR2 from the germline V gene are SNHLY and FYNNEI. CDR3 size: 13 residues. The CDR3 loop is CAQPQGARETQYF. The CDR3 DNA is TGTGCCCAGCCCCAGGGGGCGCGGGAGACCCAGTACTTC.

This sequence joins TRBV6-1 and TRBJ1-1, with a possible D match to TRBD1 (6 bases). Germline loops: CDR1 MNHNS, CDR2 SASEGT. The V gene lost 5 bases and the J gene lost 1 base, with 8 bases spanning the gap. This CDR3 is 13 amino acids long. The CDR3 loop reads CASSWGQNTEAFF. In nucleotides, the CDR3 is TGTGCCAGCAGTTGGGGACAGAACACTGAAGCTTTCTTT.

The CDR3 DNA reads TGTGCCAGCAGCTTAGTAGCGGGGGTTGGGGCCAACGTCCTGACTTTC. This translates into CASSLVAGVGANVLTF. J is TRBJ2-6 and V is TRBV11-1; the match to TRBD2 covers 9 bases. CDR3 size: 16 residues. V trimming: 1 base; J trimming: 3 bases; junction bases outside the gene matches: 1. Germline V lookup: CDR1 SGHAT, CDR2 FQDESV (reference sequence).

The rearrangement joins TRBV27 to TRBJ2-5; 8 bases are shared with TRBD2. The better agreement between TRBJ2-7 and the DNA end casts doubt on the J call. Germline V gene lookup returns CDR1 MNHEY and CDR2 SMNVEV (reference sequence). The CDR3 covers 16 residues. The CDR3 spells CASSLSVAGGPYEQYF. DNA for the CDR3: TGTGCCAGCAGTTTATCGGTCGCGGGAGGCCCCTACGAGCAGTACTTC.

The CDR3 protein is CASREQERTYEQYF. The DNA of the CDR3 is TGTGCCAGCAGGGAACAGGAAAGGACCTACGAGCAGTACTTC. The V and J genes are TRBV7-3 and TRBJ2-7, with D maybe TRBD1 (5 bases). CDR1 and CDR2 from the germline V gene are SGHTA and FQGTGA. V gave up 6 bases and J gave up 2 bases, with 14 bases separating them. This CDR3 has 14 amino acids.

The chain uses TRBV5-1 and TRBJ2-7, with TRBD1 identical over 9 bases. This CDR3 is 15 amino acids long. Germline CDR1 reads SGHRS; CDR2 reads YFSETQ. J was trimmed by 5 bases and V by 4 bases; bases with no gene match: 10. The DNA of the CDR3 is TGCGCCAGCAGCCGGCCGGGACAGGGTACTAACGAGCAGTACTTC. Translating gives CASSRPGQGTNEQYF.

In its sample, this clone was seen once. The chain uses TRBV12-5 and TRBJ2-1; TRBD2 aligns across 7 bases. CDR1 is LGHNT, CDR2 FRNRAP, per germline. The CDR3 is made up of 12 amino acids. Unmatched junction bases numbered 5, after V lost 5 bases and J lost 10 bases. CDR3 DNA sequence: TGTGCTAGTGGTCCCGGACTAGTAGAGCAGTTCTTC. Translated, it gives CASGPGLVEQFF.

This clone was seen once. The gene calls are TRBV7-2 and TRBJ2-7; weak D call: TRBD2 (6 bases). Germline V lookup: CDR1 SGHTA, CDR2 FQGNSA. CDR3 length: 15 amino acids. Deletions cut 2 bases from V and 0 bases from J, with 11 bases between. CDR3 residues: CASSLLADNSYEQYF. CDR3 in DNA: TGTGCCAGCAGCTTATTAGCGGACAACTCCTACGAGCAGTACTTC.

This rearrangement joins TRBV6-1 to TRBJ1-1; D is unclear. V was cut by 2 bases and J by 0 bases, with 13 bases left in between. Germline lookup yields CDR1 MNHNS and CDR2 SASEGT. This CDR3 region has 16 residues. The CDR3 here is CASSEKQRRLNTEAFF. The CDR3 region has the DNA TGTGCCAGCAGTGAAAAACAGAGGAGGCTGAACACTGAAGCTTTCTTT.

The chain recombines TRBV19 with TRBJ1-5; D is uncertain. V lost 3 bases, J lost 0 bases, and 12 bases lay in between. Germline lookup yields CDR1 LNHDA and CDR2 SQIVND (reference sequence). The CDR3 totals 16 residues. CDR3 in amino acids: CASSIIQPYSNQPQHF. CDR3 coding DNA: TGTGCCAGTAGTATTATACAGCCCTATAGCAATCAGCCCCAGCATTTT.

The chain employs TRBV7-8 and TRBJ1-5; D is uncertain. The CDR3 runs to 15 residues. Per germline, CDR1 SGHVS and CDR2 FQNEAQ. V was shortened by 4 bases and J by 5 bases, with 15 bases between the two germline ends. The CDR3 DNA follows: TGTGCCAGCAGCTCAAATCCGTGGCAATATCAGCCCCAGCATTTT. Its protein product is CASSSNPWQYQPQHF.

CDR3 sequence reads: CASSETTGTGGGYTF. Here the CDR3 DNA reads TGTGCCAGCAGTGAAACCACAGGGACGGGAGGTGGCTACACCTTC. The chain employs TRBV6-1 and TRBJ1-2; maybe TRBD1 (6 bases). The ends were cut back, 2 bases at V and 7 bases at J, with 17 bases in the middle. CDR3 length: 15 amino acids. The germline gives CDR1 MNHNS, CDR2 SASEGT.

This clone was seen a few times. CDR3 sequence reads: CASSSQGLHSDTQYF. The CDR3, as DNA: TGTGCCAGCAGTTCACAGGGGCTGCATTCAGATACGCAGTATTTT. The chain uses TRBV2 and TRBJ2-3, with TRBD1 matching 7 bases. J lost 4 bases, V lost 5 bases, and 9 bases had no gene match. This CDR3 is built from 15 residues. Germline V gene data show CDR1 as SNHLY and CDR2 as FYNNEI.

This clone was observed a handful of times. The rearrangement joins TRBV5-1 to TRBJ1-1; 10 bases agree with TRBD1. The ends lost 4 bases at V and 5 bases at J; junction bases unmatched: 8. This CDR3 is built from 15 residues. Germline loops: CDR1 SGHRS, CDR2 YFSETQ. CDR3 loop: CASSPRQGAGTEAFF. CDR3 nucleotide sequence: TGCGCCAGCAGCCCCCGACAGGGGGCCGGGACTGAAGCTTTCTTT.

V and J are TRBV5-1 and TRBJ2-5; no definite D call. The CDR3 sequence is 12 residues long. Germline V gives CDR1 SGHRS, CDR2 YFSETQ. The V end was cut by 4 bases, the J end by 5 bases, with 9 bases between. CDR3 in DNA: TGCGCCAGCAGCGGGTCCGGGGAGACCCAGTACTTC. This gives the protein CASSGSGETQYF. Looking up the rest from reference TRBV5-1 and TRBJ2-5 gives the full variable domain: KAGVTQTPRYLIKTRGQQVTLSCSPISGHRSVSWYQQTPGQGLQFLFEYFSETQRNKGNFPGRFSGRQFSNSRSEMNVSTLELGDSALYLCASSGSGETQYFGPGTRLLVL.

This clone was seen a few times. The V and J genes are TRBV29-1 and TRBJ2-7; a weak D match, TRBD2 (5 bases). V was clipped by 6 bases and J by 6 bases, with 15 bases between them. Germline lookup yields CDR1 SQVTM and CDR2 ANQGSEA. The CDR3 length is 12 residues. For the CDR3, the DNA is TGCAGCGTCGTAGATACCGGGGTCGAGCAGTACTTC. It translates to CSVVDTGVEQYF.

This clone was picked up one time. This sequence joins TRBV9 and TRBJ2-1; 8 nucleotides agree with TRBD2. This CDR3 spans 15 amino acids. Germline CDR1 and CDR2: SGDLS and YYNGEE. V shed 0 bases, J shed 7 bases, and the junction held 6 bases outside the gene matches. In DNA, the CDR3 is TGTGCCAGCAGCGTAGGGGCGGGGGGCCCAAATGAGCAGTTCTTC. Its protein is CASSVGAGGPNEQFF.

The chain is built from TRBV25-1 and TRBJ1-2; TRBD1 agrees at 10 bases. V was clipped by 6 bases and J by 8 bases; unmatched bases: 9. CDR3 length: 14 amino acids. CDR1 and CDR2 (germline): MGHDK, SYGVNS. For the CDR3, the DNA is TGTGCCAGCAGGGGGACAGGGGAGGCGTGGGGCTACACCTTC. It encodes CASRGTGEAWGYTF.

V and J are TRBV6-5 and TRBJ2-2; 7 bases are shared with TRBD1. J lost 8 bases, V lost 4 bases, and 4 bases had no gene match. CDR1 is MNHEY and CDR2 is SVGAGI in the germline V gene. The CDR3 extends over 13 amino acids. This CDR3 is CASSSQGSGELFF. CDR3 DNA sequence: TGTGCCAGCAGTTCACAGGGGTCAGGGGAGCTGTTTTTT.

The genes are TRBV7-2 and TRBJ2-7, with a possible D match to TRBD2 (7 bases). Trimming pared 4 bases from V and 3 bases from J, leaving 13 bases between. The CDR3 runs to 14 residues. Looked up from germline, CDR1 is SGHTA and CDR2 is FQGNSA. The CDR3 sequence is CASSSGGGVYEQYF. The CDR3 region has the DNA TGTGCCAGCAGCTCCGGAGGGGGGGTCTACGAGCAGTACTTC.

The V call is TRBV6-5, the J call TRBJ1-2; 9 nucleotides line up with TRBD1. The V gene end was trimmed by 6 bases and the J gene end by 8 bases; junction bases not matched to a gene: 10. The CDR3 length is 14 residues. Germline CDR1 is MNHEY and CDR2 is SVGAGI. In nucleotides, the CDR3 is TGTGCCAGCAGCCCCGCACAGGGGGCGGTGGGCTACACCTTC. Protein: CASSPAQGAVGYTF.

This clone was observed once. The chain is built from TRBV19 and TRBJ2-1, with 8 nucleotides matching TRBD2. Germline trimming cut 6 bases from V and 9 bases from J; bases unmatched to any gene: 10. Germline-derived CDR1 and CDR2 are LNHDA and SQIVND (reference sequence). The CDR3 length is 14 residues. The CDR3 DNA follows: TGTGCCAGTAGCAAAAACGGACTAGCCCGTGAGCAGTTCTTC. Its protein product is CASSKNGLAREQFF.

The chain recombines TRBV5-6 with TRBJ1-5; TRBD1 agrees at 9 bases. The CDR3 has 14 residues. Germline V gives CDR1 SGHDT, CDR2 YYEEEE. V lost 4 bases, J lost 5 bases, and 4 bases stayed unmatched. The DNA of the CDR3 is TGTGCCAGCAGCACCGGACAGGGGTATCAGCCCCAGCATTTT. This sequence encodes CASSTGQGYQPQHF.

The V gene is TRBV25-1, the J gene TRBJ2-7; tentatively, D is TRBD1 (5 bases). V gave up 4 bases and J gave up 3 bases, with 10 bases separating them. The CDR3 has 13 residues. The germline V gene encodes CDR1 MGHDK and CDR2 SYGVNS. The CDR3, as DNA: TGTGCCAGCAGTGGAGACAGCCACTACGAGCAGTACTTC. Protein sequence: CASSGDSHYEQYF.

The V gene is TRBV27, the J gene TRBJ1-5; D is ambiguous. Per germline, CDR1 MNHEY and CDR2 SMNVEV (reference sequence). Trimming removed 7 bases at V and 0 bases at J, with 16 bases between. CDR3 length: 16 amino acids. CDR3 amino acids: CASKEREGYSNQPQHF. The CDR3 DNA is TGTGCCAGCAAGGAAAGAGAGGGTTATAGCAATCAGCCCCAGCATTTT.

The V gene is TRBV5-1, the J gene TRBJ2-2; 9 bases match TRBD2. From germline, CDR1 is SGHRS and CDR2 YFSETQ. Unmatched junction bases numbered 8, after V lost 6 bases and J lost 2 bases. The CDR3 has 16 amino acids. CDR3 residues: CASTHLAGENTGELFF. CDR3 nucleotides: TGCGCCAGCACCCATTTAGCGGGAGAAAACACCGGGGAGCTGTTTTTT.

The chain joins TRBV5-1 to TRBJ2-7, with D tentatively TRBD1 (6 bases). CDR3 length equals 15 residues. V gave up 0 bases and J gave up 10 bases, with 20 bases separating them. The germline gives CDR1 SGHRS, CDR2 YFSETQ. The CDR3 loop reads CASSLGDRINGFQYF. As DNA, the CDR3 is TGCGCCAGCAGCTTGGGTGACAGGATTAATGGCTTCCAGTACTTC.